The present TCR beta chain was sequenced within a study of blood T cell repertoires in COVID-19. Whole-study context: Donors in the United States, Italy and Spain gave samples during acute or convalescent COVID-19.

TCRdb keeps only in-frame clones here, not all; method: immunoSEQ multiplex PCR. The data show roughly 250,000 clones, roughly 93% seen once. Participant ages covered roughly 18 to 89 years across some 25 US areas. The CDR3 covers 15 residues. Germline CDR1 and CDR2: SGHNT and YENEEA. Concerning this clone itself: The junction departs from the called germline gene at one end, perhaps through a read error.

The material sequenced was PBMCs or T cells enriched from blood (not recorded which). This chain connects TRBV11-3 to TRBJ2-5; 11 nucleotides agree with TRBD2. This clonotype was obtained from a woman in her forties with acute COVID-19. In DNA form, the CDR3 reads TGTGCCAGCAGCCTGACTAGCGGGATCCAACAGACCCAGTACTTC. It is translated as CASSLTSGIQQTQYF.